The 24 T cell receptor beta chains in this list originate from one sample, sequenced in a study of CD8+ T cells in alopecia areata. Extraction of RNA preceded its reverse transcription into cDNA, which served as the sequencing template. The table came from immunoSEQ multiplex PCR; TCRdb's copy has only in-frame clones and leaves some out. Of some 150,000 clones detected, about 51% appear once; the ten largest clones hold roughly 19%. The material sequenced was CD8+ T cells sorted from blood, taken at week 0. These receptors all come from a human donor with alopecia areata.

The chain is built from TRBV7-8 and TRBJ2-3; D gene unclear. In germline, CDR1 is SGHVS, CDR2 FQNEAQ. This CDR3 comprises 13 residues. Deletions cut 2 bases from V and 4 bases from J, with 7 bases between. The CDR3 region is CASSLMESDTQYF. The CDR3 DNA follows: TGTGCCAGCAGCTTAATGGAGTCAGATACGCAGTATTTT. The variable domain in full, with the rest retrieved from reference TRBV7-8 and TRBJ2-3, is GAGVSQSPRYKVAKRGQDVALRCDPISGHVSLFWYQQALGQGPEFLTYFQNEAQLDKSGLPSDRFFAERPEGSVSTLKIQRTQQEDSAVYLCASSLMESDTQYFGPGTRLTVL.

This clone has just a few counts. This chain uses TRBV5-6 with TRBJ1-5, with D uncertain. CDR1 and CDR2 (germline): SGHDT, YYEEEE. The CDR3 consists of 14 residues. V lost 4 bases, J lost 0 bases, and 8 bases lay in between. CDR3 loop: CASSTGGSNQPQHF. The CDR3 DNA is TGTGCCAGCAGCACGGGCGGTAGCAATCAGCCCCAGCATTTT.

The chain carries TRBV19 and TRBJ1-1; D remains ambiguous. This CDR3 is 12 amino acids long. V lost 6 bases to trimming and J lost 5 bases, with 10 bases between them. Germline loops: CDR1 LNHDA, CDR2 SQIVND (reference sequence). This CDR3 reads CASRLGGTEAFF. The CDR3 nucleotides read TGTGCCAGTAGACTGGGAGGGACTGAAGCTTTCTTT.

Only a few counts were recorded for this clone. CDR3 sequence reads: CASSPYMDQETQYF. The CDR3 coding sequence is TGTGCCAGCAGTCCGTACATGGACCAAGAGACCCAGTACTTC. The chain combines TRBV27 with TRBJ2-5, with D unresolved. Trimming left V 5 bases short and J 0 bases short, with 10 bases between. The CDR3 totals 14 residues. Germline assignment: CDR1 MNHEY and CDR2 SMNVEV (reference sequence).

In this sample, this clone turned up a few times. V is TRBV2 and J is TRBJ1-5, with D uncertain. The CDR3 runs 12 residues. Trimming cost V 5 bases and J 4 bases, with 6 bases left between them. Per the germline V gene, CDR1 is SNHLY and CDR2 is FYNNEI. CDR3 sequence reads: CASSTRNQPQHF. The CDR3, as DNA: TGTGCCAGCAGTACGAGAAATCAGCCCCAGCATTTT. Full variable domain (remainder filled in from reference TRBV2 and TRBJ1-5): EPEVTQTPSHQVTQMGQEVILRCVPISNHLYFYWYRQILGQKVEFLVSFYNNEISEKSEIFDDQFSVERPDGSNFTLKIRSTKLEDSAMYFCASSTRNQPQHFGDGTRLSIL.

The J gene is TRBJ2-5, the V gene TRBV18, with a weak D call TRBD2 (6 bases). This CDR3 contains 13 residues. With 1 base removed from V and 7 bases from J, the gap between germline ends came to 10 bases. CDR1 and CDR2 from the germline V gene are KGHSH and LQKENI. The CDR3 coding sequence is TGTGCCAGCTCACCACAGGAGGGGCCGACCCAGTACTTC. Protein sequence: CASSPQEGPTQYF.

This clone was counted only a few times. V is TRBV29-1 and J is TRBJ2-7; tentative D call: TRBD1 (7 bases). Germline CDR1 and CDR2: SQVTM and ANQGSEA. The CDR3 sequence is 14 residues long. V was pared by 4 bases and J by 4 bases, with 17 bases between. DNA of the CDR3: TGCAGCGTTGCCCTGGAGGGGGCGGTGTACGAGCAGTACTTC. This translates into CSVALEGAVYEQYF.

The gene calls are TRBV27 and TRBJ1-5; D not certain. Trimming cost V 3 bases and J 5 bases, with 11 bases left between them. The CDR3 loop spans 14 amino acids. The germline CDR1 and CDR2 sequences are MNHEY and SMNVEV (reference sequence). The CDR3 region has the DNA TGTGCCAGCAGTTTCCTCGGGAGTGATCAGCCCCAGCATTTT. Residues: CASSFLGSDQPQHF.

This clone was picked up a small number of times. The chain employs TRBV7-3 and TRBJ2-1; 13 bases map to TRBD2. Germline CDR1 SGHTA, CDR2 FQGTGA. The junction had 6 bases not matched to a gene; V was cut back by 5 bases and J by 5 bases. CDR3 length: 16 residues. Here the CDR3 DNA reads TGTGCCAGCAGCGACCCACTAGCGGGGGGGAACAATGAGCAGTTCTTC. This translates into CASSDPLAGGNNEQFF.

In this sample, this clone turned up a few times. The rearrangement links TRBV9 to TRBJ2-5; D is ambiguous. Trimming shortened V by 4 bases and J by 2 bases, and 9 bases separated the two germline ends. This CDR3 is 13 amino acids long. From germline, CDR1 is SGDLS and CDR2 YYNGEE. CDR3 loop: CASSPTPQETQYF. The CDR3 DNA is TGTGCCAGCAGCCCCACGCCGCAAGAGACCCAGTACTTC.

This chain uses TRBV28 with TRBJ2-1; D uncertain. V gave up 4 bases and J gave up 5 bases, with 0 bases separating them. Per the germline V gene, CDR1 is MDHEN and CDR2 is SYDVKM. CDR3 length equals 10 residues. The CDR3 nucleotides read TGTGCCAGCAGTTACAATGAGCAGTTCTTC. The encoded protein is CASSYNEQFF. The whole variable domain, filled in from reference TRBV28 and TRBJ2-1, reads DVKVTQSSRYLVKRTGEKVFLECVQDMDHENMFWYRQDPGLGLRLIYFSYDVKMKEKGDIPEGYSVSREKKERFSLILESASTNQTSMYLCASSYNEQFFGPGTRLTVL.

This clone was picked up a small number of times. V gene TRBV29-1 combines with J gene TRBJ1-2; no reliable D call. With 0 bases removed from V and 2 bases from J, the gap between germline ends came to 10 bases. The CDR3 length is 14 residues. The germline V gene encodes CDR1 SQVTM and CDR2 ANQGSEA. The CDR3: CSVEDEHFNYGYTF. For the CDR3, the DNA is TGCAGCGTTGAAGATGAACACTTCAACTATGGCTACACCTTC.

V usage is TRBV7-9 and J usage is TRBJ1-1; no firm D call. Germline V lookup: CDR1 SEHNR, CDR2 FQNEAQ (reference sequence). CDR3 size: 13 residues. The V gene lost 5 bases and the J gene lost 0 bases, with 7 bases spanning the gap. Written as DNA, the CDR3 is TGTGCCAGCAGCCCCCCCATGAACACTGAAGCTTTCTTT. Its protein product is CASSPPMNTEAFF.

The chain combines TRBV27 with TRBJ2-7; the D gene could be TRBD1 or TRBD2 (5 bases each). V was shortened by 5 bases and J by 6 bases, with 11 bases between the two germline ends. Germline assignment: CDR1 MNHEY and CDR2 SMNVEV (reference sequence). The CDR3 has 12 residues. The CDR3 DNA sequence: TGTGCCAGCAGTCGGGACGGCACCGAGCAGTACTTC. The encoded protein is CASSRDGTEQYF.

CDR3: CASSPPRGGKWENEKLFF. CDR3 nucleotides: TGTGCCAGCAGCCCCCCTCGGGGCGGGAAGTGGGAAAATGAAAAACTGTTTTTT. The chain links TRBV2 to TRBJ1-4, with a possible D match to TRBD1 (5 bases). V gave up 6 bases and J gave up 5 bases, with 25 bases separating them. This CDR3 contains 18 residues. Germline assignment: CDR1 SNHLY and CDR2 FYNNEI.

This chain links TRBV27 with TRBJ2-3; the D is unclear. CDR1 is MNHEY and CDR2 is SMNVEV in the germline V gene (reference sequence). This CDR3 contains 12 residues. The germline V and J ends were trimmed by 4 bases and 2 bases, with 4 bases remaining between them. The CDR3: CASSSFTDTQYF. The CDR3 DNA sequence: TGTGCCAGCAGTTCCTTCACAGATACGCAGTATTTT.

The rearrangement uses TRBV5-1 and TRBJ1-5, with D uncertain. With 4 bases removed from V and 4 bases from J, the gap between germline ends came to 9 bases. Germline CDR1 reads SGHRS; CDR2 reads YFSETQ. The CDR3 consists of 13 residues. CDR3: CASSQTVNQPQHF. CDR3 sequence (DNA): TGCGCCAGCAGCCAAACAGTGAATCAGCCCCAGCATTTT. Full variable domain (rest looked up from reference TRBV5-1 and TRBJ1-5): KAGVTQTPRYLIKTRGQQVTLSCSPISGHRSVSWYQQTPGQGLQFLFEYFSETQRNKGNFPGRFSGRQFSNSRSEMNVSTLELGDSALYLCASSQTVNQPQHFGDGTRLSIL.

This chain connects TRBV28 to TRBJ2-7; the D gene could be TRBD1 or TRBD2 (5 bases each). Germline V gene lookup returns CDR1 MDHEN and CDR2 SYDVKM. Trimming took off 7 bases at V and 1 base at J, with 14 bases between the two ends. The CDR3 length is 14 residues. This chain's CDR3 is CASTPGTGSYEQYF. For the CDR3, the DNA is TGTGCCAGCACCCCAGGGACGGGATCCTACGAGCAGTACTTC.

This clone has more than one count but fewer than ten. V gene TRBV30 combines with J gene TRBJ1-1; 11 positions agree with TRBD1. The J segment lost 1 base and the V segment lost 0 bases, leaving 4 bases of the junction unmatched. There are 16 residues in the CDR3. Germline V gives CDR1 GTSNPN, CDR2 SVGIG (reference sequence). The CDR3 sequence is CAWSVRTGGRNTEAFF. The CDR3 DNA reads as TGTGCCTGGAGTGTACGGACAGGGGGCCGGAACACTGAAGCTTTCTTT.

A remark on this clone: A junction end diverges from the germline sequence, so it may reflect a read error. The gene calls are TRBV30 and TRBJ2-6; 9 bases fit TRBD1. From germline, CDR1 is GTSNPN and CDR2 SVGIG (reference sequence). The CDR3 extends over 16 amino acids. The CDR3 nucleotides are TGTGCCGGGAGGGACAGGGCTTCCTCTGGGGCCAACGTCCTGACTTTC. This gives the protein CAGRDRASSGANVLTF. The whole variable domain, filled in from reference TRBV30 and TRBJ2-6, reads SQTIHQWPATLVQPVGSPLSLECTVEGTSNPNLYWYRQAAGRGLQLLFYSVGIGQISSEVPQNLSASRPQDRQFILSSKKLLLSDSGFYLCAGRDRASSGANVLTFGAGSRLTVL.

V is TRBV9 and J is TRBJ2-3; D is possibly TRBD2 (5 bases). The CDR3 is 15 residues long. Germline CDR1 reads SGDLS; CDR2 reads YYNGEE. The V end lost 4 bases, the J end lost 2 bases, and 14 bases lay between the germline ends. The CDR3 bases are TGTGCCAGCAGCTCCGGACTTTCACACACAGATACGCAGTATTTT. Translating it yields CASSSGLSHTDTQYF.

The chain has TRBV13 and TRBJ2-7; unclear D gene. Germline V CDR1 and CDR2: PRHDT, FYEKMQ (reference sequence). There are 11 residues in the CDR3. Trimming removed 5 bases from V and 7 bases from J, with 9 bases in between. In DNA, the CDR3 is TGTGCCAGCAGCGCTACGAGGGAGCAGTACTTC. As protein: CASSATREQYF.

The chain links TRBV29-1 to TRBJ1-1; TRBD1 matches 10 bases. This CDR3 spans 14 amino acids. Germline-derived CDR1 and CDR2 are SQVTM and ANQGSEA. J lost 4 bases, V lost 4 bases, and 6 bases had no gene match. In DNA form, the CDR3 reads TGCAGCGTTGGGGGGGACAGGGGTGCCACTGAAGCTTTCTTT. This sequence encodes CSVGGDRGATEAFF.

To note about this clone: The same CDR3 can be traced to other DNA sequences in this sample. This sequence joins TRBV30 and TRBJ2-7; D remains ambiguous. The CDR3 totals 11 residues. Germline CDR1 is GTSNPN and CDR2 is SVGIG (reference sequence). V lost 1 base to trimming and J lost 4 bases, with 5 bases between them. This CDR3 is CAWSATYEQYF. Here the CDR3 DNA reads TGTGCCTGGAGTGCGACTTACGAGCAGTACTTC.